This TCR beta chain comes out of a study of blood T cells in healthy people across ages. Germline CDR1 MNHNS, CDR2 SASEGT. The V end was cut by 1 base, the J end by 9 bases, with 10 bases between. The CDR3 totals 13 residues. General study findings and limits: Leaving the PBMCs unsorted stopped any conclusive comparison of naive versus antigen-experienced cells.

The amount of total RNA extracted per sample was at least 5.5 micrograms. Comments on this clonotype: Its antigen is still unknown.

The authors ran a second PCR of 7 to 11 cycles using a sample-barcoded 5' primer and a J-beta primer mix. A single record per CDR3 protein comes from TCRdb applying MiXCR to the 5' RACE reads. The table records 800,000 to 1,000,000 distinct CDR3 sequences, about 48% of them present only once. The chain carries TRBV6-1 and TRBJ1-5; D is ambiguous. The sequence was collected from a young man in good health. Material: blood. Written as DNA, the CDR3 is TGTGCCAGCAGTGAAGGGGTTAGTCGGCCCCAGCATTTT. Translating it yields CASSEGVSRPQHF.